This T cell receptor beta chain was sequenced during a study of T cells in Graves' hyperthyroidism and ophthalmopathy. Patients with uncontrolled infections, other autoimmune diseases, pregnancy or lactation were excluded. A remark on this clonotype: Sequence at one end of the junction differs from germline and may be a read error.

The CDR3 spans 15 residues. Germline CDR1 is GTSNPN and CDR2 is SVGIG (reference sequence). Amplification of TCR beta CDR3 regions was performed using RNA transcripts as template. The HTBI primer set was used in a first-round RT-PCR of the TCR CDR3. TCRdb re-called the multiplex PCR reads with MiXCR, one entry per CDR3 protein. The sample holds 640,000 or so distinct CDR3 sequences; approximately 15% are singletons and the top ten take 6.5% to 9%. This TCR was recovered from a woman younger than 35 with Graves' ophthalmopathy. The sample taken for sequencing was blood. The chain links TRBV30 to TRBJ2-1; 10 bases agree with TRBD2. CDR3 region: CAWMELAGDRNERFF. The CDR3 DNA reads TGTGCCTGGATGGAGCTAGCGGGAGATCGGAATGAGCGGTTCTTC.